Following are 15 T cell receptor beta chains from one sample sequenced in a study of shared clonotypes between healthy human individuals. Naive CD8 cells, CD45RO-negative and positively selected for CCR7, excluded terminally differentiated effector memory CD45RA+ cells. This table comes from immunoSEQ multiplex PCR, and its TCRdb copy is limited to in-frame clones, with some not included. The sample yields around 650,000 clones, about 95% seen once. Sequenced input: naive CD8+ T cells sorted from blood. The receptor source for this set is a woman aged 25 to 39 in good health.

The J gene is TRBJ2-3, the V gene TRBV4-1; D ambiguous. V lost 0 bases to trimming and J lost 0 bases, with 10 bases between them. The germline CDR1 and CDR2 sequences are MGHRA and YSYEKL. The CDR3 totals 16 residues. CDR3 coding DNA: TGCGCCAGCAGCCAAGAGAGTCAGAGTAGCACAGATACGCAGTATTTT. Its protein product is CASSQESQSSTDTQYF.

This chain links TRBV29-1 with TRBJ2-2; 10 bases align to TRBD2. Germline V gene sequence: CDR1 SQVTM, CDR2 ANQGSEA. This CDR3 spans 17 amino acids. V lost 7 bases to trimming and J lost 0 bases; unmatched junction nucleotides: 11. The CDR3 region has the DNA TGCAGCGCAGCGGTTCTAGCGGGAGTATCGAACACCGGGGAGCTGTTTTTT. Its translation is CSAAVLAGVSNTGELFF.

Comments on this clone: Other nucleotide sequences from this sample produce the same CDR3. The rearrangement uses TRBV5-6 and TRBJ1-1, with 8 positions matching TRBD1. V shed 3 bases, J shed 3 bases, and the junction held 1 base outside the gene matches. Germline CDR1 SGHDT, CDR2 YYEEEE. The CDR3 sequence is 13 residues long. The CDR3: CASSSQGDTEAFF. CDR3 nucleotides: TGTGCCAGCAGCTCACAGGGGGACACTGAAGCTTTCTTT.

The chain combines TRBV7-9 with TRBJ2-3; 10 bases line up with TRBD2. Germline lookup yields CDR1 SEHNR and CDR2 FQNEAQ (reference sequence). The CDR3 has 15 residues. V shed 6 bases and J 7 bases; nucleotides not matched to a gene: 10. The CDR3 region has the DNA TGTGCCAGCAGACTCGGGGCTAGCGGGAGCCATACGCAGTATTTT. It codes for CASRLGASGSHTQYF.

CDR3 residues: CASSQIWRTEAFF. The CDR3 DNA reads as TGCGCCAGCAGCCAAATTTGGAGGACTGAAGCTTTCTTT. The rearrangement links TRBV4-1 to TRBJ1-1, with no clear D. The V gene's germline CDR1 is MGHRA and CDR2 YSYEKL. Trimming took 2 bases from V and 5 from J, leaving 9 bases between them. The CDR3 is made up of 13 amino acids.

The V gene is TRBV7-2, the J gene TRBJ2-5, with 7 bases identical to TRBD1. The CDR3 runs to 19 residues. Germline CDR1 reads SGHTA; CDR2 reads FQGNSA. V lost 1 base, J lost 1 base, and 15 bases stayed unmatched. For the CDR3, the DNA is TGTGCCAGCAGCTTAGTTTGGCGGTGGACAGGTATTTTCCAAGAGACCCAGTACTTC. Amino acids: CASSLVWRWTGIFQETQYF.

This chain joins TRBV4-1 and TRBJ1-3; D ambiguous. Per germline, CDR1 MGHRA and CDR2 YSYEKL. The V and J ends lost 4 bases and 0 bases respectively, with 16 bases between them. This CDR3 contains 17 residues. The CDR3 DNA reads as TGCGCCAGCAGCCGAGAACAACCTATTAGCTCTGGAAACACCATATATTTT. Its protein product is CASSREQPISSGNTIYF.

The gene calls are TRBV27 and TRBJ1-5; TRBD1 matches at 7 bases. CDR1 and CDR2 from the germline V gene are MNHEY and SMNVEV (reference sequence). This CDR3 is built from 14 residues. V shed 5 bases, J shed 6 bases, and the junction held 7 bases outside the gene matches. The CDR3 nucleotides read TGTGCCAGCAGTCAAGACAGGGATCGTCAGCCCCAGCATTTT. Amino acid sequence: CASSQDRDRQPQHF.

The gene calls are TRBV9 and TRBJ1-3, with D maybe TRBD1 (6 bases). This CDR3 has 17 amino acids. V was cut by 4 bases and J by 0 bases, with 17 bases left in between. The germline CDR1 and CDR2 sequences are SGDLS and YYNGEE. The CDR3 sequence is CASSTLAGVTSGNTIYF. The CDR3 nucleotides are TGTGCCAGCAGCACCCTGGCAGGGGTCACCTCTGGAAACACCATATATTTT.

The chain couples TRBV7-8 to TRBJ2-7, with TRBD2 matching over 7 bases. The CDR3 runs to 14 residues. Germline CDR1 is SGHVS and CDR2 is FQNEAQ. The V gene end was trimmed by 4 bases and the J gene end by 2 bases; junction bases not matched to a gene: 5. CDR3 amino acids: CASSWAGATYEQYF. In DNA, the CDR3 is TGTGCCAGCAGCTGGGCGGGAGCAACCTACGAGCAGTACTTC. The full variable domain, its missing parts supplied by reference TRBV7-8 and TRBJ2-7, is GAGVSQSPRYKVAKRGQDVALRCDPISGHVSLFWYQQALGQGPEFLTYFQNEAQLDKSGLPSDRFFAERPEGSVSTLKIQRTQQEDSAVYLCASSWAGATYEQYFGPGTRLTVT.

The chain has TRBV14 and TRBJ2-1; 10 positions match TRBD1. The CDR3 spans 14 residues. V was pared by 3 bases and J by 6 bases, with 2 bases of the junction left unmatched. The germline CDR1 and CDR2 sequences are SGHDN and FVKESK. DNA for the CDR3: TGTGCCAGCAGCCAGCGGGACAGGGGCAATGAGCAGTTCTTC. It is translated as CASSQRDRGNEQFF.

This chain connects TRBV6-5 to TRBJ2-1; D remains unclear. This CDR3 has 15 amino acids. The germline CDR1 and CDR2 sequences are MNHEY and SVGAGI. V gave up 4 bases and J gave up 5 bases, with 15 bases separating them. The CDR3 bases are TGTGCCAGCAGTTGGATAAGCCGTAATGACAATGAGCAGTTCTTC. Its protein product is CASSWISRNDNEQFF.

The gene calls are TRBV5-6 and TRBJ2-1; 11 positions match TRBD2. The CDR3 contains 17 residues. V dropped 0 bases and J dropped 8; count of bases not matched to a gene: 10. The germline gives CDR1 SGHDT, CDR2 YYEEEE. The CDR3 spells CASSLDSGRAIYYEQFF. CDR3 coding DNA: TGTGCCAGCAGCTTGGATAGCGGGAGGGCCATATACTATGAGCAGTTCTTC. The whole variable domain, filled in from reference TRBV5-6 and TRBJ2-1, reads DAGVTQSPTHLIKTRGQQVTLRCSPKSGHDTVSWYQQALGQGPQFIFQYYEEEERQRGNFPDRFSGHQFPNYSSELNVNALLLGDSALYLCASSLDSGRAIYYEQFFGPGTRLTVL.

V gene TRBV19 combines with J gene TRBJ2-7; 9 bases line up with TRBD2. With 8 bases clipped from V and 4 bases from J, the junction kept 15 bases outside the gene matches. The CDR3 has 16 residues. The germline V gene encodes CDR1 LNHDA and CDR2 SQIVND (reference sequence). The DNA for the CDR3 is TGTGCCAGTCCCGCGGGAGGGGACAGCGTCAGATACGAGCAGTACTTC. Translation gives CASPAGGDSVRYEQYF.

The chain has TRBV6-1 and TRBJ1-2, with a weak D call TRBD1 (5 bases). With 2 bases removed from V and 5 bases from J, the gap between germline ends came to 12 bases. Germline values: CDR1 MNHNS, CDR2 SASEGT. There are 14 residues in the CDR3. CDR3 DNA: TGTGCCAGCAGTGAATGGGGGGGTGGTTATGGCTACACCTTC. Translating gives CASSEWGGGYGYTF.